Described below is a single TCR beta chain sequence and its context. Here immunoSEQ multiplex PCR was the method, and the copy in TCRdb shows in-frame clones only, minus some. Counted here are roughly 150,000 clones, 83% occurring once; the ten biggest clones make up approximately 2%. The sample belongs to a study of blood T cell repertoires in COVID-19. This clonotype was sampled from a woman older than 75 with acute or convalescent COVID-19. Sequenced material: peripheral blood.

The CDR3 loop is CASSHRQFSGELFF. DNA of the CDR3: TGCGCCAGCAGCCATCGACAGTTTTCCGGGGAGCTGTTTTTT. V is TRBV4-3 and J is TRBJ2-2; D perhaps matches TRBD1 (5 bases). Germline loops: CDR1 LGHNA, CDR2 YSLEER. CDR3 length: 14 amino acids. V dropped 3 bases and J dropped 6 bases, with 11 bases sitting between them.